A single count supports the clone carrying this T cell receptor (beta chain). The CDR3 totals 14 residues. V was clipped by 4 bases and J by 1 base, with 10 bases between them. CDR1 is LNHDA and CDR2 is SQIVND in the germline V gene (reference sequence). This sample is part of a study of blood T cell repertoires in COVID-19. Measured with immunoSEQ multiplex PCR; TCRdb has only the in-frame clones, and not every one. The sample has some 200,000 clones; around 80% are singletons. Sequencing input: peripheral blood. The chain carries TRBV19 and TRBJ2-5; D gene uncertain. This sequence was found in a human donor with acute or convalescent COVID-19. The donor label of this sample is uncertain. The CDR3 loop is CASSRGYAQETQYF. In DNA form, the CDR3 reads TGTGCCAGTAGTAGAGGCTACGCCCAAGAGACCCAGTACTTC.